Each of the 21 T cell receptor beta chains below was sequenced from the same sample in a study of shared clonotypes between healthy human individuals. The naive CD8 population came from CD45RO-negative cells selected for CCR7, without terminally differentiated effector memory CD45RA+ cells. Repertoires were generated with immunoSEQ multiplex PCR, while TCRdb's copy carries only in-frame clones and drops some. This sample has some 740,000 clones, with almost 95% found just once. Sequencing was carried out using naive CD8+ T cells sorted from blood. Receptors originate from a young man in good health.

The chain couples TRBV29-1 to TRBJ2-1; 9 bases align to TRBD2. The CDR3 sequence is 17 residues long. Trimming took 4 bases from V and 0 from J; bases not matched to a gene: 10. Germline V gene lookup returns CDR1 SQVTM and CDR2 ANQGSEA. The DNA of the CDR3 is TGCAGCGTTGTAGGGCTAGCGGGGACGAGCTCCTACAATGAGCAGTTCTTC. Its translation is CSVVGLAGTSSYNEQFF.

The chain uses TRBV2 and TRBJ1-2; the D gene is possibly TRBD1 (6 bases). Germline CDR1 SNHLY, CDR2 FYNNEI. Trimming took off 7 bases at V and 5 bases at J, with 11 bases between the two ends. The CDR3 sequence is 12 residues long. This CDR3 reads CASTDSRYGYTF. CDR3 bases: TGTGCCAGCACGGACAGCAGATATGGCTACACCTTC.

This clone appeared once. The chain combines TRBV27 with TRBJ1-5; the D is unclear. Per the germline V gene, CDR1 is MNHEY and CDR2 is SMNVEV (reference sequence). V lost 1 base and J 5 bases, leaving 6 bases between the germline ends. This CDR3 has 13 amino acids. The CDR3 DNA is TGTGCCAGCAGTTTATTTTGGGATCAGCCCCAGCATTTT. It yields the protein CASSLFWDQPQHF.

This sequence joins TRBV7-9 and TRBJ2-7; D gene ambiguous. The CDR3 has 17 residues. The germline V gene has CDR1 SEHNR and CDR2 FQNEAQ (reference sequence). V gave up 8 bases and J gave up 4 bases, with 27 bases separating them. CDR3 sequence reads: CASLPLTPGPGEYEQYF. The CDR3 DNA is TGTGCCAGCCTACCTCTAACCCCGGGTCCCGGCGAGTACGAGCAGTACTTC.

The CDR3 is CASSWGDSYEQYF. The CDR3 region has the DNA TGTGCCAGCAGTTGGGGGGACTCCTACGAGCAGTACTTC. The chain couples TRBV27 to TRBJ2-7, with D perhaps TRBD2 (6 bases). Germline values: CDR1 MNHEY, CDR2 SMNVEV (reference sequence). Deletions cut 4 bases from V and 0 bases from J, with 7 bases between. The CDR3 covers 13 residues.

This sequence joins TRBV5-3 and TRBJ2-7; TRBD1 matches 12 bases. TRBV5-3 is reported as an ORF; its role is uncertain. The trim removed 8 bases at V and 7 bases at J, leaving 10 bases unmatched. The CDR3 is 14 amino acids. The CDR3 nucleotides are TGTGCCAGCAGCCCGGGACAGGGGGCGCGGGAGCAGTACTTC. Its translation is CASSPGQGAREQYF.

The chain links TRBV28 to TRBJ2-7, with D possibly being TRBD1 (6 bases). Between the trimmed V and J ends, which lost 6 bases and 5 bases, there was a span of 17 bases. The CDR3 has 14 residues. Germline CDR1 MDHEN, CDR2 SYDVKM. CDR3 nucleotide sequence: TGTGCCAGCAGCTCCCGACAGGTTTTACACGAGCAGTACTTC. This sequence encodes CASSSRQVLHEQYF.

The chain uses TRBV7-9 and TRBJ1-5, with D tentatively TRBD1 (5 bases). Germline V lookup: CDR1 SEHNR, CDR2 FQNEAQ (reference sequence). Between the trimmed V and J ends, which lost 10 bases and 2 bases, there was a span of 15 bases. The CDR3 loop spans 14 amino acids. CDR3 sequence reads: CATKRGDGNQPQHF. The CDR3 DNA sequence: TGTGCCACCAAACGGGGGGACGGCAATCAGCCCCAGCATTTT.

The chain couples TRBV2 to TRBJ1-3; D remains unclear. V gave up 3 bases and J gave up 1 base, with 10 bases separating them. The germline V gene has CDR1 SNHLY and CDR2 FYNNEI. The CDR3 sequence is 15 residues long. The CDR3 loop reads CASSEKTQSGNTIYF. CDR3 nucleotide sequence: TGTGCCAGCAGTGAGAAGACCCAATCTGGAAACACCATATATTTT.

The gene calls are TRBV13 and TRBJ2-3; 13 nucleotides agree with TRBD2. Trimming at V came to 5 bases and at J to 0 bases, leaving 2 bases not matched to a gene. CDR1 is PRHDT and CDR2 is FYEKMQ in the germline V gene (reference sequence). This CDR3 is 16 amino acids long. The CDR3, as DNA: TGTGCCAGCAGCCCGGGACTAGCGGGAAGCACAGATACGCAGTATTTT. Protein: CASSPGLAGSTDTQYF.

The J gene is TRBJ2-1, the V gene TRBV27, with 8 positions matching TRBD2. After removal of 5 bases from V and 12 bases from J, the junction contained 21 bases not matched to a gene. Per germline, CDR1 MNHEY and CDR2 SMNVEV (reference sequence). The CDR3 loop spans 17 amino acids. The CDR3 reads CASSPGSSGTATVGQFF. CDR3 bases: TGTGCCAGCAGTCCCGGGAGTAGCGGGACTGCTACTGTAGGGCAGTTCTTC.

The chain employs TRBV6-5 and TRBJ2-1; 7 bases agree with TRBD2. Per germline, CDR1 MNHEY and CDR2 SVGAGI. With V trimmed by 5 bases and J by 6 bases, 4 bases remained unmatched. The CDR3 is 13 residues long. CDR3 region: CASSIGLVNEQFF. CDR3 nucleotide sequence: TGTGCCAGCAGTATTGGACTAGTCAATGAGCAGTTCTTC.

J is TRBJ1-4 and V is TRBV28; D not resolved. V shed 6 bases and J shed 10 bases, with 12 bases lying between them. The length of the CDR3 is 12 residues. In germline, CDR1 is MDHEN, CDR2 SYDVKM. In DNA form, the CDR3 reads TGTGCCAGCAGGCTTCCGGACGGAAAACTGTTTTTT. This sequence encodes CASRLPDGKLFF.

The chain couples TRBV14 to TRBJ2-7; unclear D gene. Germline V CDR1 and CDR2: SGHDN, FVKESK. The CDR3 runs 14 residues. V lost 1 base, J lost 0 bases, and 7 bases lay in between. Here the CDR3 reads CASSQASNSYEQYF. The CDR3 DNA is TGTGCCAGCAGCCAAGCGTCGAACTCCTACGAGCAGTACTTC.

The chain links TRBV29-1 to TRBJ2-1; TRBD2 agrees at 12 bases. CDR3 length: 15 amino acids. With 1 base clipped from V and 7 bases from J, the junction kept 5 bases outside the gene matches. Germline V gene data show CDR1 as SQVTM and CDR2 as ANQGSEA. For the CDR3, the DNA is TGCAGCGTTGAAGGGGGGACTAGCGGGTTTAATGAGCAGTTCTTC. The encoded protein is CSVEGGTSGFNEQFF.

V gene TRBV28 combines with J gene TRBJ2-5; 7 positions agree with TRBD2. This CDR3 is 13 amino acids long. Germline V gene data show CDR1 as MDHEN and CDR2 as SYDVKM. V was clipped by 5 bases and J by 7 bases; unmatched bases: 7. In nucleotides, the CDR3 is TGTGCCAGCAGTCCCGGGGGGAGTAGGACCCAGTACTTC. Translation: CASSPGGSRTQYF.

The chain combines TRBV29-1 with TRBJ1-5; D remains unclear. CDR3 length equals 12 residues. Trimming cost V 6 bases and J 4 bases, with 10 bases left between them. CDR1 is SQVTM and CDR2 is ANQGSEA in the germline V gene. This chain's CDR3 is CSVRSENQPQHF. In DNA, the CDR3 is TGCAGCGTGAGGTCCGAAAATCAGCCCCAGCATTTT.

The rearrangement joins TRBV29-1 to TRBJ1-1; a weak D match, TRBD1 (6 bases). The germline V gene has CDR1 SQVTM and CDR2 ANQGSEA. This CDR3 is built from 12 residues. The ends were cut back, 7 bases at V and 10 bases at J, with 19 bases in the middle. As DNA, the CDR3 is TGCAGCGGCCTTTCTACAGGGCTCGGAGCTTTCTTT. Translation gives CSGLSTGLGAFF.

CDR3 region: CASSFWGDRNEKLFF. In DNA form, the CDR3 reads TGTGCCAGCAGCTTTTGGGGGGACAGGAATGAAAAACTGTTTTTT. The rearrangement links TRBV5-6 to TRBJ1-4, with TRBD1 matching over 8 bases. After removal of 2 bases from V and 5 bases from J, the junction contained 5 bases not matched to a gene. Germline V gives CDR1 SGHDT, CDR2 YYEEEE. This CDR3 has 15 amino acids. Together with reference TRBV5-6 and TRBJ1-4, the CDR3 gives the full variable domain: DAGVTQSPTHLIKTRGQQVTLRCSPKSGHDTVSWYQQALGQGPQFIFQYYEEEERQRGNFPDRFSGHQFPNYSSELNVNALLLGDSALYLCASSFWGDRNEKLFFGSGTQLSVL.

V is TRBV7-9 and J is TRBJ2-5; 7 nucleotides align to TRBD1. Germline lookup yields CDR1 SEHNR and CDR2 FQNEAQ (reference sequence). This CDR3 region has 15 residues. Unmatched junction bases numbered 9, after V lost 3 bases and J lost 5 bases. CDR3: CASSFPDRAVETQYF. The CDR3 coding sequence is TGTGCCAGCAGCTTCCCAGACAGGGCGGTGGAGACCCAGTACTTC.

The rearrangement uses TRBV15 and TRBJ1-4; 8 bases agree with TRBD1. Germline values: CDR1 LNHNV, CDR2 YYDKDF (reference sequence). The V and J ends lost 9 bases and 7 bases, in that order; junction bases with no gene match: 4. This CDR3 is built from 12 residues. DNA for the CDR3: TGTGCCACTCAAGGACAGGGTGAAAAACTGTTTTTT. Translation gives CATQGQGEKLFF. The whole variable domain, remainder taken from reference TRBV15 and TRBJ1-4, is DAMVIQNPRYQVTQFGKPVTLSCSQTLNHNVMYWYQQKSSQAPKLLFHYYDKDFNNEADTPDNFQSRRPNTSFCFLDIRSPGLGDTAMYLCATQGQGEKLFFGSGTQLSVL.